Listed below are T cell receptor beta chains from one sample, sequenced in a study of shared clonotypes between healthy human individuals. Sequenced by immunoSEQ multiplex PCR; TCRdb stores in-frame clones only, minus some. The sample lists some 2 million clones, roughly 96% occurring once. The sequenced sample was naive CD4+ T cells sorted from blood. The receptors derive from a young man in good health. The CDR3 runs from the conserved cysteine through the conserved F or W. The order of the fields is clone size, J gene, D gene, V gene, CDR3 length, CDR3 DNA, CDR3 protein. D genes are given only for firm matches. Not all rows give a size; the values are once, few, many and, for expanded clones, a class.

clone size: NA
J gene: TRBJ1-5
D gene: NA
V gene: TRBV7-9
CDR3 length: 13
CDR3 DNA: TGTGCCAGCGCGTCACAGGAGCGTCAGCCCCAGCATTTT
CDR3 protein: CASASQERQPQHF

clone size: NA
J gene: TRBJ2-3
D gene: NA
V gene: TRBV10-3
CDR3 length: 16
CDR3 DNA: TGTGCCATCAGTGAGTCTGTGGGGGCTAGCAAAGATACGCAGTATTTT
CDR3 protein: CAISESVGASKDTQYF

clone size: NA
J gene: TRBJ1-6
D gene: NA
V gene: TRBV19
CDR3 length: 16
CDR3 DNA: TGTGCCAGTAGTATATCGGAGACCCTGAATAATTCACCCCTCCACTTT
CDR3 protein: CASSISETLNNSPLHF

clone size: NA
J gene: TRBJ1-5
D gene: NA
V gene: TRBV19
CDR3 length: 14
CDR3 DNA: TGTGCCAGTAGTCCTATACAGGTTAATCAGCCCCAGCATTTT
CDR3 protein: CASSPIQVNQPQHF

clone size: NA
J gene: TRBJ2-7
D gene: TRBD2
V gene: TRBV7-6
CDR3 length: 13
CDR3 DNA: TGTGCCAGCAGCTTCGGGAGGTACTACGAGCAGTACTTC
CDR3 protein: CASSFGRYYEQYF

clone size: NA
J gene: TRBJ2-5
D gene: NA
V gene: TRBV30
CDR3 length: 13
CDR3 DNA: TGTGCCTGGAGTGGTACAGGGAAAGAGACCCAGTACTTC
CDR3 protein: CAWSGTGKETQYF

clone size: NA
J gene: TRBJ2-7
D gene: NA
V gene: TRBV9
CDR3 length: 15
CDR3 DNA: TGTGCCAGCAGCGTAGGTGGGACCCTGTCCTACGAGCAGTACTTC
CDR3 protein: CASSVGGTLSYEQYF

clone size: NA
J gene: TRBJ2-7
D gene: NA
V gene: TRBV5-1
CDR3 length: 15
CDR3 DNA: TGCGCCAGCAGCTTGGGGTCAGGGGTTTTCAGCGAGCAGTACTTC
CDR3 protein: CASSLGSGVFSEQYF

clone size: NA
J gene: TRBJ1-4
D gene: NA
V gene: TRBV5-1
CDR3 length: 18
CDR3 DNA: TGCGCCAGCAGCTTAGGATCGGGGTTGACGCGGGCTAATGAAAAACTGTTTTTT
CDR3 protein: CASSLGSGLTRANEKLFF

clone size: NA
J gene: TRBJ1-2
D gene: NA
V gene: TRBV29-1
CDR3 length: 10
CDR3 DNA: TGCAGCGTTGCGGACTATGGCTACACCTTC
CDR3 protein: CSVADYGYTF

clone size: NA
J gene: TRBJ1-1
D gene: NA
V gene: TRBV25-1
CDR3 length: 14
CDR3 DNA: TGTGCCAGCAGTGAATCCGGACAGTACACTGAAGCTTTCTTT
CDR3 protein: CASSESGQYTEAFF

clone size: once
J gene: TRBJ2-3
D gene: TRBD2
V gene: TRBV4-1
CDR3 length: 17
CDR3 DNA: TGCGCCAGCAGCCAAGTTGTTAGCGGGGGAAACCCAGATACGCAGTATTTT
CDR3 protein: CASSQVVSGGNPDTQYF

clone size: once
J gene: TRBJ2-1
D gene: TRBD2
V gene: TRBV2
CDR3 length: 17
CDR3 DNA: TGTGCCAGCAGTGAATTAACTAGCGGGAGTGGGGGCAATGAGCAGTTCTTC
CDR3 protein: CASSELTSGSGGNEQFF

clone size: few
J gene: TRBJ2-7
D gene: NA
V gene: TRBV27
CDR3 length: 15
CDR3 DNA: TGTGCCAGCAGTTCCGGGGTGATGGGGGCCTACGAGCAGTACTTC
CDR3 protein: CASSSGVMGAYEQYF

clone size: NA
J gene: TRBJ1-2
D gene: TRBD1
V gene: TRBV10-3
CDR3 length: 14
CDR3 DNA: TGTGCCATCAGGCAGGGGGAACCTAACTATGGCTACACCTTC
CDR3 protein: CAIRQGEPNYGYTF

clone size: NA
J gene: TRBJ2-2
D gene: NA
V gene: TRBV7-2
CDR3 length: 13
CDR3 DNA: TGTGCCAGCGCCTCAATTCGAGGCGGGGAGCTGTTTTTT
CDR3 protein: CASASIRGGELFF

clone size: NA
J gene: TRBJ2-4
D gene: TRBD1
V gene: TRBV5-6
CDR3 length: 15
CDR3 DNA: TGTGCCAGCAGCCCCAGACAGGGGATGGGAAACATTCAGTACTTC
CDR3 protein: CASSPRQGMGNIQYF

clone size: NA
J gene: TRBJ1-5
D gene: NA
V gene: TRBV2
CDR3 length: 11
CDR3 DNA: TGTGCCAGCAGCGACAATCAGCCCCAGCATTTT
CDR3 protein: CASSDNQPQHF

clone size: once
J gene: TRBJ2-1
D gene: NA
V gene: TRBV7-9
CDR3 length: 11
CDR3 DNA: TGTGCCAGCAGCCCCCTAGCGGAGCAGTTCTTC
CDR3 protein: CASSPLAEQFF

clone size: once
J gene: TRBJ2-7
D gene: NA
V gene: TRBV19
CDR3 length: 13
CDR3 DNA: TGTGCCACCGCTAACGCATTCTCCTACGAGCAGTACTTC
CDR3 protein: CATANAFSYEQYF

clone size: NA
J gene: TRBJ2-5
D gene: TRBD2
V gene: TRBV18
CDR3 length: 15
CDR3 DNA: TGTGCCAGCTCACAATTACTAGCGATTCAAGAGACCCAGTACTTC
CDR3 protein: CASSQLLAIQETQYF

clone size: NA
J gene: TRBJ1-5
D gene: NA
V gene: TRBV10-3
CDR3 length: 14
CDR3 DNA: TGTGCCATCAGTGACAGGGGTGGCAATCAGCCCCAGCATTTT
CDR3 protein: CAISDRGGNQPQHF

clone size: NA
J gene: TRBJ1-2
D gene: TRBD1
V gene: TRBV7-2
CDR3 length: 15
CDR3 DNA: TGTGCCAGCAGCTTAGGACAGGGTGTGGTCTATGGCTACACCTTC
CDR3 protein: CASSLGQGVVYGYTF